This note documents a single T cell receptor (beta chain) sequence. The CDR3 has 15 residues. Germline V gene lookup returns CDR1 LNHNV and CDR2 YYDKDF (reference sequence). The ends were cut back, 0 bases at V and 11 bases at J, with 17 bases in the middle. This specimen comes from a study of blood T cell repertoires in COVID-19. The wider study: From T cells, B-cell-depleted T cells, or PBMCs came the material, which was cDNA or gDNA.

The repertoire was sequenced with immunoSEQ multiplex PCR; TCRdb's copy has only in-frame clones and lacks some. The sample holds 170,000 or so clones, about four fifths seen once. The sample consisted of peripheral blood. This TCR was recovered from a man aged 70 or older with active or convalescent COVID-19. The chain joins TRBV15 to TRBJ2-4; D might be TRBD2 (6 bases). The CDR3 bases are TGTGCCACCAGCAGAGATTCGCGGGAAGGGGAATTTCAGTACTTC. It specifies CATSRDSREGEFQYF.